This T cell receptor (beta chain) originates from a study of T cell responses to AZD1222 COVID-19 vaccine. Worth noting for this clone: The antigen is not known.

The CDR3 spans 15 residues. V was cut by 2 bases and J by 3 bases, with 14 bases left in between. CDR1 and CDR2 (germline): MGHRA, YSYEKL. General study findings and limits: Close to half of spike-specific TCRs reportedly recognize unmutated variant regions. Baseline serostatus was positive in only a handful of AZD1222 recipients. Once two AZD1222 doses were given, Spike-specific TCR breadth and depth went up. Clonal diversity was possibly underestimated, and white British individuals and females predominated among donors.

Sequenced by immunoSEQ multiplex PCR; TCRdb stores in-frame clones only, minus some. This sample has approximately 120,000 clones, with roughly 88% found just once. The chain uses TRBV4-1 and TRBJ2-7, with D tentatively TRBD1 (7 bases). This receptor was taken from an adult in good health. Material: peripheral blood, obtained on day 0 of MenACWY control vaccination. CDR3 DNA: TGCGCCAGCAGCCAACCGGGGGACAGTAACTACGAGCAGTACTTC. The encoded protein is CASSQPGDSNYEQYF.